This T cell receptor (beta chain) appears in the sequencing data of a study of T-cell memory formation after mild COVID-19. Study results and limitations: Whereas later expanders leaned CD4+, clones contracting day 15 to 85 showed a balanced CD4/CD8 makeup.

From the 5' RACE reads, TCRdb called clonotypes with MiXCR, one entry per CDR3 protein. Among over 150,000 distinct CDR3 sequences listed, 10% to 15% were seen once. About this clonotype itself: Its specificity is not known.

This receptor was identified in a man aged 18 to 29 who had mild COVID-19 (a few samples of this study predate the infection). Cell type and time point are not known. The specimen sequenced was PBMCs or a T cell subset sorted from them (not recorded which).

The CDR3 DNA reads TGCAGTGCTACCGGACCCCAGAACACCGGGGAGCTGTTTTTT. Residues: CSATGPQNTGELFF. V and J are TRBV20-1 and TRBJ2-2; no reliable D call. Deletions cut 4 bases from V and 1 base from J, with 10 bases between. Per the germline V gene, CDR1 is DFQATT and CDR2 is SNEGSKA (reference sequence). CDR3 size: 14 residues.